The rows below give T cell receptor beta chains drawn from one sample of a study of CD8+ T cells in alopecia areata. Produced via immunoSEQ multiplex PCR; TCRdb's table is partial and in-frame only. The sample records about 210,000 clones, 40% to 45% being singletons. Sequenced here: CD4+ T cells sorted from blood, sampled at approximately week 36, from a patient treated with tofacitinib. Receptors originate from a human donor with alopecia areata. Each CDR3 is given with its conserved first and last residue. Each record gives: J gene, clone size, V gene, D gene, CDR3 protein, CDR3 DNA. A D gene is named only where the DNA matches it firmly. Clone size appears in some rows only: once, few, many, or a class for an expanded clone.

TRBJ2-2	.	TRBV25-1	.	CASSGGAGNTGELFF	TGTGCCAGCAGTGGGGGGGCAGGGAACACCGGGGAGCTGTTTTTT
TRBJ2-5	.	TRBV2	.	CASSVYRAQETQYF	TGTGCCAGCAGTGTTTACCGGGCACAGGAGACCCAGTACTTC
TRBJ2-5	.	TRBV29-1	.	CSVGGQGVAGGTGTQYF	TGCAGCGTTGGGGGACAGGGGGTAGCGGGAGGTACAGGGACCCAGTACTTC
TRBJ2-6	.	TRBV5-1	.	CASCLSAGANVLTF	TGCGCCAGCTGCTTATCTGCGGGCGCCAACGTCCTGACTTTC
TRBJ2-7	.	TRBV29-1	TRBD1	CSAGQGPPYEQYF	TGCAGCGCCGGACAGGGACCACCCTACGAGCAGTACTTC
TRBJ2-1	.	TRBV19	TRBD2	CASSRWAGVYNEQFF	TGTGCCAGTAGTCGATGGGCGGGAGTCTACAATGAGCAGTTCTTC
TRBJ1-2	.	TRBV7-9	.	CAVQGEPTDGYTF	TGTGCCGTCCAGGGAGAGCCGACGGATGGCTACACCTTC
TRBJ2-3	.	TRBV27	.	CASSLQRVNTDTQYF	TGTGCCAGCAGTTTACAGCGGGTAAACACAGATACGCAGTATTTT
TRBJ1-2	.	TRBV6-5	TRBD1	CASSETGSGYTF	TGTGCCAGCAGTGAGACAGGGTCTGGCTACACCTTC
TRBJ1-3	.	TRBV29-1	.	CSVGTAGNTIYF	TGCAGCGTGGGGACCGCAGGAAACACCATATATTTT
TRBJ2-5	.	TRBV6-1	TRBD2	CASSVTSGRARLLQETQYF	TGTGCCAGCAGTGTGACTAGCGGGAGGGCCCGCCTACTCCAAGAGACCCAGTACTTC
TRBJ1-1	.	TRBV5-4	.	CASSLSTGQNTEAFF	TGTGCCAGCAGCTTGTCGACAGGCCAGAACACTGAAGCTTTCTTT
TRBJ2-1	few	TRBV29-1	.	CSVERGVINEQFF	TGCAGCGTTGAGAGGGGGGTGATCAATGAGCAGTTCTTC
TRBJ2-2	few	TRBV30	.	CAWTGEYNTGELFF	TGTGCCTGGACAGGGGAGTACAACACCGGGGAGCTGTTTTTT
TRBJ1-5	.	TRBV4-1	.	CASSQDGAGQPQHF	TGCGCCAGCAGCCAAGACGGGGCGGGTCAGCCCCAGCATTTT
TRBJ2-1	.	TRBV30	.	CAWSTGNEQFF	TGTGCCTGGTCAACAGGGAATGAGCAGTTCTTC
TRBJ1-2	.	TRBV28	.	CASRTPNSHGYTF	TGTGCCAGCAGAACCCCAAATTCCCATGGCTACACCTTC
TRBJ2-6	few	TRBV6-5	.	CASSYGSSGANVLTF	TGTGCCAGCAGTTACGGTTCCTCTGGGGCCAACGTCCTGACTTTC
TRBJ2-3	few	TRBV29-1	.	CSVESSGTDTQYF	TGCAGCGTTGAGTCTAGCGGCACAGATACGCAGTATTTT
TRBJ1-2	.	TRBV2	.	CASTPDSGGRNYGYTF	TGTGCCAGCACACCCGATAGCGGGGGGCGGAACTATGGCTACACCTTC
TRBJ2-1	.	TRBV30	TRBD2	CAWSVPFGGRAKNNEQFF	TGTGCCTGGAGTGTACCATTCGGCGGGAGGGCCAAAAACAATGAGCAGTTCTTC
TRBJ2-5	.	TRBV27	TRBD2	CASSSPSSGSKETQYF	TGTGCCAGCAGTTCCCCTTCTAGCGGGAGCAAAGAGACCCAGTACTTC
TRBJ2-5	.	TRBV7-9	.	CASSPLASETQYF	TGTGCCAGCAGCCCCCTGGCGAGCGAGACCCAGTACTTC
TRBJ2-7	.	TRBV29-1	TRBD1	CSVGDRGSGGGTSYEQYF	TGCAGCGTTGGGGACAGGGGATCCGGCGGGGGGACCTCCTACGAGCAGTACTTC
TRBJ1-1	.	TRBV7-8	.	CASSLAGGYTEAFF	TGTGCCAGCAGCTTAGCGGGTGGGTACACTGAAGCTTTCTTT